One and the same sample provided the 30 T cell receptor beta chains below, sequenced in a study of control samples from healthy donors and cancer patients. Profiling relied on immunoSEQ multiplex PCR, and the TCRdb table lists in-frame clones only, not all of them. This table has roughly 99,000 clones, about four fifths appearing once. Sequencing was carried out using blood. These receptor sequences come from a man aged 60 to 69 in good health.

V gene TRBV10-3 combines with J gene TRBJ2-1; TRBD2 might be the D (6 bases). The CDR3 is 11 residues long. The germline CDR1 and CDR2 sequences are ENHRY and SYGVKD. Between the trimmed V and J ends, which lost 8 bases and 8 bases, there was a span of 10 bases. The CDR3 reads CAIGTVDEQFF. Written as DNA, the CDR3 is TGTGCCATCGGGACTGTCGATGAGCAGTTCTTC.

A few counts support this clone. The CDR3 coding sequence is TGCGCCAGCCGCATGAACACTGAAGCTTTCTTT. Translating it yields CASRMNTEAFF. The V call is TRBV10-2, the J call TRBJ1-1; unclear D gene. The V end lost 8 bases, the J end lost 0 bases, and 4 bases lay between the germline ends. This CDR3 region has 11 residues. CDR1 WSHSY and CDR2 SAAADI come from the germline V gene.

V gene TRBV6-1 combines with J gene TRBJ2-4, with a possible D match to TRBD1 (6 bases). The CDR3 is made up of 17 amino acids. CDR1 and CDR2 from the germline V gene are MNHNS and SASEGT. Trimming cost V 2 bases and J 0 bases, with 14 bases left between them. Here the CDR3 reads CASSEKRGTVAKNIQYF. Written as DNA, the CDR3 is TGTGCCAGCAGTGAAAAAAGGGGGACGGTAGCCAAAAACATTCAGTACTTC.

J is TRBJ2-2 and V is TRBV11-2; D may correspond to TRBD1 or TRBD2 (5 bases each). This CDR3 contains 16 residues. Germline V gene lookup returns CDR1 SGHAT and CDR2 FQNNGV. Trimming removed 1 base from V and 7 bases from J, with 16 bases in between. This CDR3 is CASSLGVGARIGELFF. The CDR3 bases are TGTGCCAGCAGCTTAGGGGTCGGGGCGCGCATCGGGGAGCTGTTTTTT.

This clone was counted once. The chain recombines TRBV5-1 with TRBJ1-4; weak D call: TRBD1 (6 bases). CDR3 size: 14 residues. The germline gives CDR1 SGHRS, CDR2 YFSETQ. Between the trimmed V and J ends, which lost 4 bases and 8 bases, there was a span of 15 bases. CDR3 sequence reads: CASSGDNSHEKLFF. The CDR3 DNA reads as TGCGCCAGCAGCGGGGACAACTCTCACGAAAAACTGTTTTTT.

This chain's CDR3 is CASSPPGGGQNEQFF. CDR3 sequence (DNA): TGCGCCAGCAGCCCCCCCGGCGGGGGGCAAAATGAGCAGTTCTTC. This chain uses TRBV4-1 with TRBJ2-1; 8 bases fit TRBD2. The CDR3 length is 15 residues. Germline CDR1 is MGHRA and CDR2 is YSYEKL. The junction had 9 bases not matched to a gene; V was cut back by 4 bases and J by 7 bases.

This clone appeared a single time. The CDR3 DNA is TGTGCCTGGAGGTCATGGGGCTCCGGGACAGGGGATGGGCGGATTAATTCACCCCTCCACTTT. Translating it yields CAWRSWGSGTGDGRINSPLHF. The genes are TRBV30 and TRBJ1-6; the match to TRBD1 covers 10 bases. The junction had 23 bases not matched to a gene; V was cut back by 3 bases and J by 6 bases. The germline V gene encodes CDR1 GTSNPN and CDR2 SVGIG (reference sequence). The CDR3 contains 21 residues.

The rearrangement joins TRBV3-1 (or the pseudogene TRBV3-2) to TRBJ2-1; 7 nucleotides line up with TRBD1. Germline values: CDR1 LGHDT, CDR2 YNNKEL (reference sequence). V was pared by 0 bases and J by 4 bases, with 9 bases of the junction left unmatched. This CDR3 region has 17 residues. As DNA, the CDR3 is TGTGCCAGCAGCCAAGATAGGTGGACAGGACCGTACAATGAGCAGTTCTTC. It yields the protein CASSQDRWTGPYNEQFF.

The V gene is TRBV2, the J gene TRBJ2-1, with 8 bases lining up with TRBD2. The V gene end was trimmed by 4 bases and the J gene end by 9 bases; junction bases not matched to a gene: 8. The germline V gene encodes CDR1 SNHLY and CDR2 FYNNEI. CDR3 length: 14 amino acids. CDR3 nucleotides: TGTGCCAGCAGTGCCGGGGGGGCCAGGGGTGAGCAGTTCTTC. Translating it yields CASSAGGARGEQFF.

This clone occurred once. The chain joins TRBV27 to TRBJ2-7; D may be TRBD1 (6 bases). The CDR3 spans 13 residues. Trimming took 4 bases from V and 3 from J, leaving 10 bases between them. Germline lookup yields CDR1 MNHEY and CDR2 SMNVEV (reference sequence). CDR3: CASSSNRDYEQYF. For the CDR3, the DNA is TGTGCCAGCAGTTCGAACAGGGACTACGAGCAGTACTTC.

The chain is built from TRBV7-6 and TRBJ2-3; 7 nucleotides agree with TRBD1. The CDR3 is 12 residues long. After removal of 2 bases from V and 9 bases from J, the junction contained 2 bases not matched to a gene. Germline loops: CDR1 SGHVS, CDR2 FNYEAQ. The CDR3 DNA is TGTGCCAGCAGCTTAACAGGGGACACGCAGTATTTT. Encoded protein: CASSLTGDTQYF. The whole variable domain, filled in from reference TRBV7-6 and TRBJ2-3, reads GAGVSQSPRYKVTKRGQDVALRCDPISGHVSLYWYRQALGQGPEFLTYFNYEAQQDKSGLPNDRFSAERPEGSISTLTIQRTEQRDSAMYRCASSLTGDTQYFGPGTRLTVL.

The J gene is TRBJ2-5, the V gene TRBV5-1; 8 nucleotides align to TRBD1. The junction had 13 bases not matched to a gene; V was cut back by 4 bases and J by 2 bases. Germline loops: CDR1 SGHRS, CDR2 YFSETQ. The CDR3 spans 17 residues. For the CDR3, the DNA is TGCGCCAGCAGCGCACCCCCCCGGGACAGGTATCAAGAGACCCAGTACTTC. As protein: CASSAPPRDRYQETQYF.

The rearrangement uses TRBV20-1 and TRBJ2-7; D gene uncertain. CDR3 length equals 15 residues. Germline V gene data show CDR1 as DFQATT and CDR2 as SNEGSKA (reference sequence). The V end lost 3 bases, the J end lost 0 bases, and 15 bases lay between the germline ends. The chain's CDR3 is CSASRQSTFSYEQYF. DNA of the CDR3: TGCAGTGCTAGTAGGCAGTCAACCTTCTCCTACGAGCAGTACTTC.

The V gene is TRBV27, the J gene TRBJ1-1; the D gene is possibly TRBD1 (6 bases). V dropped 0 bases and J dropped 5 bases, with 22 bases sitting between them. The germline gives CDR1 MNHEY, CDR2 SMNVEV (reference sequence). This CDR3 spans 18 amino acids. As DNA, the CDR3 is TGTGCCAGCAGTTTATCATGGTCGGGGGGCGGACCGGGGACTGAAGCTTTCTTT. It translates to CASSLSWSGGGPGTEAFF.

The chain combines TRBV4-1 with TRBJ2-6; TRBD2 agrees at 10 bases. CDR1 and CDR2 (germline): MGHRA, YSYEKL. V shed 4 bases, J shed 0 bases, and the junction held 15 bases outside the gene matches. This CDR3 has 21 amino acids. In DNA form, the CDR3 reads TGCGCCAGCAGCCCTCTTTGGGCTAGCGGGAGAAAAGGCTCTGGGGCCAACGTCCTGACTTTC. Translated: CASSPLWASGRKGSGANVLTF.

Here the CDR3 DNA reads TGTGCCACCGCCGGCAGGGGTACAGATACGCAGTATTTT. The encoded protein is CATAGRGTDTQYF. The genes are TRBV24-1 and TRBJ2-3, with D perhaps matching TRBD1 (6 bases). The CDR3 length is 13 residues. CDR1 is KGHDR and CDR2 is SFDVKD in the germline V gene. Trimming pared 9 bases from V and 3 bases from J, leaving 12 bases between.

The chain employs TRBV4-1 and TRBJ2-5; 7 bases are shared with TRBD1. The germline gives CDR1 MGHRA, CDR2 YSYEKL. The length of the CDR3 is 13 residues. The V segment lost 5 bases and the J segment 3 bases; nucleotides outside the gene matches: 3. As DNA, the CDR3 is TGCGCCAGCAGCTCCGGGACAGAAGAGACCCAGTACTTC. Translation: CASSSGTEETQYF.

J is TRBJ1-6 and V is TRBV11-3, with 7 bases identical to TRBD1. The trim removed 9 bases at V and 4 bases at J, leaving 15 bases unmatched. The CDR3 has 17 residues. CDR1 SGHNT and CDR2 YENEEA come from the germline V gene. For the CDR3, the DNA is TGTGCCAGTTCCTCGGCCGGGACAGAGTATTATAATTCACCCCTCCACTTT. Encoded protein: CASSSAGTEYYNSPLHF. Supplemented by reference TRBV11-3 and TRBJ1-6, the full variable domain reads EAGVVQSPRYKIIEKKQPVAFWCNPISGHNTLYWYLQNLGQGPELLIRYENEEAVDDSQLPKDRFSAERLKGVDSTLKIQPAELGDSAVYLCASSSAGTEYYNSPLHFGNGTRLTVT.

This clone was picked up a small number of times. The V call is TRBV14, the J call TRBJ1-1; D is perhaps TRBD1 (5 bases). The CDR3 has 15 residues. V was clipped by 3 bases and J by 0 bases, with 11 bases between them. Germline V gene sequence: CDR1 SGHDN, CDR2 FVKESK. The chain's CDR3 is CASSHYPGLNTEAFF. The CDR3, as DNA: TGTGCCAGCAGCCATTATCCGGGGCTGAACACTGAAGCTTTCTTT.

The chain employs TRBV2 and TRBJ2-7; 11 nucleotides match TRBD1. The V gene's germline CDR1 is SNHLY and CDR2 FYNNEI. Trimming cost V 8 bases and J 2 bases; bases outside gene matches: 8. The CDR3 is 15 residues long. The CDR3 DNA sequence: TGTGCCAGCGGGCCCGGGACAGGGGGAGCCTACGAGCAGTACTTC. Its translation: CASGPGTGGAYEQYF. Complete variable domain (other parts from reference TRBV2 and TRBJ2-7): EPEVTQTPSHQVTQMGQEVILRCVPISNHLYFYWYRQILGQKVEFLVSFYNNEISEKSEIFDDQFSVERPDGSNFTLKIRSTKLEDSAMYFCASGPGTGGAYEQYFGPGTRLTVT.

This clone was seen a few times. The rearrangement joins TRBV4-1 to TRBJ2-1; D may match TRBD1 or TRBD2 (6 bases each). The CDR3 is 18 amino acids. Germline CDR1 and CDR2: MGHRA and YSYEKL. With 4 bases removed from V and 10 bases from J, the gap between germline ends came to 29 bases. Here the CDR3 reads CASSRSRVRGPESTEQFF. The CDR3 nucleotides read TGCGCCAGCAGCCGGTCCAGGGTTCGGGGGCCCGAAAGTACGGAGCAGTTCTTC.

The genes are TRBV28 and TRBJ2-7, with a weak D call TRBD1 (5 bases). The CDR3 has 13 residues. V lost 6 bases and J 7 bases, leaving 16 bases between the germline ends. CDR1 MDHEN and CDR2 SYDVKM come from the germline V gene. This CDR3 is CASRVLGRREQYF. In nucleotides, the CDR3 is TGTGCCAGCAGAGTATTGGGGCGACGGGAGCAGTACTTC.

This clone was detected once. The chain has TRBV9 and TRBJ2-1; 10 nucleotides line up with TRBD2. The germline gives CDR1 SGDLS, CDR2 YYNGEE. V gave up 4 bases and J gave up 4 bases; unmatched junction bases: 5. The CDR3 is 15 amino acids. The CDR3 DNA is TGTGCCAGCAGCTCCGGACTAGCGGAGTACAATGAGCAGTTCTTC. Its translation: CASSSGLAEYNEQFF.

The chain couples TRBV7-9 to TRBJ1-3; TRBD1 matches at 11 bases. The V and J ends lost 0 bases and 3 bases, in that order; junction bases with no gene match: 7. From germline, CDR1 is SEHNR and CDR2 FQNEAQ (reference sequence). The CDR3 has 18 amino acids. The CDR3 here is CASSLAWTGGLGGNTIYF. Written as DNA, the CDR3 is TGTGCCAGCAGCTTAGCATGGACAGGGGGCCTGGGTGGAAACACCATATATTTT.

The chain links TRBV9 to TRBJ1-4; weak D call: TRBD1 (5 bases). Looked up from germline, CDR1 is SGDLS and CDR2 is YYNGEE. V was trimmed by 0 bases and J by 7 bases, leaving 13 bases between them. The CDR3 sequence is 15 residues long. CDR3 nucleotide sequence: TGTGCCAGCAGCGTAGCTACAGCAGGGAGTGAAAAACTGTTTTTT. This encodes CASSVATAGSEKLFF.

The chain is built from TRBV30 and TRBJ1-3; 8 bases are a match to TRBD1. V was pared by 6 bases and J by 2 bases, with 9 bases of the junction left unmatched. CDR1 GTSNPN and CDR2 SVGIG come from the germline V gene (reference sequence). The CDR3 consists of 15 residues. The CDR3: CACEAQGAAGNTIYF. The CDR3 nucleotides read TGTGCCTGCGAAGCGCAGGGGGCTGCTGGAAACACCATATATTTT.

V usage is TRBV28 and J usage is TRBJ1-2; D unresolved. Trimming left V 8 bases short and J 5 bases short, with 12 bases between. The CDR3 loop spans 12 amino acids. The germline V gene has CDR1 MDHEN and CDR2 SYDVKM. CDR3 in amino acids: CASGQALYGYTF. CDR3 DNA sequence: TGTGCCAGCGGGCAGGCGCTTTATGGCTACACCTTC.

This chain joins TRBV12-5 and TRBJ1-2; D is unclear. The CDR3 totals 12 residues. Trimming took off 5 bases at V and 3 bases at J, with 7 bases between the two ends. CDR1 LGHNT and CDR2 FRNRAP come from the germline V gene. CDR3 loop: CASGVGHYGYTF. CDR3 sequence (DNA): TGTGCTAGTGGTGTTGGACACTATGGCTACACCTTC. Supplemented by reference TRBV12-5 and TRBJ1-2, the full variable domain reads DARVTQTPRHKVTEMGQEVTMRCQPILGHNTVFWYRQTMMQGLELLAYFRNRAPLDDSGMPKDRFSAEMPDATLATLKIQPSEPRDSAVYFCASGVGHYGYTFGSGTRLTVV.

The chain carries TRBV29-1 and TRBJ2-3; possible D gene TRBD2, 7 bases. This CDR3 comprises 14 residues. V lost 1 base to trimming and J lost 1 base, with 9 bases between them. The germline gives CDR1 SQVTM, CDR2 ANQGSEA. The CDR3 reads CSVEGRGRTDTQYF. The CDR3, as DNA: TGCAGCGTTGAAGGGCGGGGGCGCACAGATACGCAGTATTTT.

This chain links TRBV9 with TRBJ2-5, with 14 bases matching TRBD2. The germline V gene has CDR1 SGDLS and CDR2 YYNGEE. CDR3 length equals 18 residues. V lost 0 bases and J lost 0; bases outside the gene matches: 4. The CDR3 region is CASSVGLGLAGDQETQYF. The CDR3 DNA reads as TGTGCCAGCAGCGTAGGATTGGGACTAGCGGGAGACCAAGAGACCCAGTACTTC.